This T cell receptor beta chain was profiled in a study of PD-1 blockade in classical Hodgkin lymphoma (dated by TCRdb to 2020 to 2021). Background for the entire study: Nivolumab dosing was 3 mg/kg intravenously every 2 weeks, continuing until either disease progression or unacceptable toxicity. To define a peripheral blood immune signature of response to PD-1 blockade in classical Hodgkin lymphoma, the study combined TCR beta sequencing with CyTOF.

In the paper's terms, the time point label means: cycle 4 day 1 (C4D1), after about 6 weeks of nivolumab. Every trial patient had relapsed after autologous stem cell transplantation, and cohorts A, B and C differed in prior brentuximab vedotin exposure. A total of 50 to 70 patients with relapsed/refractory classical Hodgkin lymphoma made up the trial cohort, and each patient's best overall response was complete response, partial response or progressive disease. Trial patients were treated with single-agent nivolumab in the multi-cohort phase II CheckMate 205 trial. An independent review committee assessed best overall response by applying the 2007 International Working Group response criteria. Trial PBMCs were collected immediately before nivolumab initiation (C1D1) and during therapy at cycle 2 day 1 and cycle 4 day 1. After peripheral blood was drawn into 8 mL Vacutainer Cell Preparation Tubes, PBMCs were isolated by centrifugation and then cryopreserved.

V lost 4 bases and J lost 2 bases; the stretch between them is 11 bases long. According to the germline V gene, CDR1 reads KGHSH and CDR2 reads LQKENI. Inclusive of the bounding cysteine and phenylalanine, the CDR3 is 15 residues long. Just CDR3 DNA is preserved here, 45 bases in frame from base 1. Comments on this clone: Its antigen is not yet known. No base quality information exists; no much larger clone differs at one position.

Results and caveats for the whole study, not just this receptor: Baseline TCR diversity was reported to be lower in newly diagnosed patients than in healthy donors and to be lower still in relapsed/refractory patients. Baseline diversity similar to that of newly diagnosed patients was observed in trial patients achieving complete response, whereas significantly lower diversity was observed in partial responders and progressors. By C4D1, a significant rise was seen in CD4+ TCR diversity but not in CD8+ TCR diversity (p=0.0027 vs p=0.16), and the rise was most apparent among complete responders (p=0.02). Diversity was lower in patients who began nivolumab less than 1 year after ASCT, so these patients were left out of later analyses to avoid confounding by immune reconstitution. Only a single clinical trial cohort was studied, and what caused the repertoire differences, possibly disease activity or prior therapy, remained undefined.

The Qiagen DNeasy kit was used to extract genomic DNA from unsorted PBMCs and from the negatively selected CD4+ and CD8+ fractions. Using primers that anneal to V and J segments, immunoSEQ multiplex PCR amplified the TCR beta CDR3 regions. A synthetic immune receptor repertoire was used to minimize amplification bias, and any remaining bias was removed computationally after sequencing. Per the source publication's procedure: Repertoire diversity was quantified as the Shannon entropy index using custom Python scripts. Unsorted, CD4+ and CD8+ repertoires were analyzed separately, except for combined analyses in which CD4+ and CD8+ sequences were merged in silico. A clone counted as expanded when the clone's frequency after treatment rose at least 2-fold relative to C1D1, and clones undetected at baseline were given a pseudocount of 0.5. Singleton clones were defined as clones with 0 or 1 copy at C1D1, and non-singleton clones were defined as clones with 2 or more copies. Clones expanded in unsorted samples were labelled as CD4+, CD8+ or unknown by matching protein sequences in sorted samples from the same patient. Wilcoxon tests on paired samples were used to test diversity changes from C1D1 to C4D1. Imported from immuneACCESS, the table was reduced by TCRdb to in-frame sequences with V and J called. These copies leave out some clones; in studies compared against another copy, an unresolved V gene accounts for under half, and the cause of the remainder is not known. That table gives V, J and clone size, and the DNA gave D and trimming. This sample comprises 35,000 to 50,000 clones, 60% to 75% of them detected only once. Clones ranked in the top ten supply 3.1% of the sample.

The source is a human donor with classical Hodgkin lymphoma. The starting material was peripheral blood mononuclear cells (PBMCs), obtained before the fourth cycle of nivolumab. In this chain, TRBV18 is recombined with TRBJ2-2; the D region possibly corresponds to TRBD1 (6 bases align). The sequenced DNA: TGTGCCAGCTCACTGAGGACAGCAAACACCGGGGAGCTGTTTTTT. Protein translation: CASSLRTANTGELFF.